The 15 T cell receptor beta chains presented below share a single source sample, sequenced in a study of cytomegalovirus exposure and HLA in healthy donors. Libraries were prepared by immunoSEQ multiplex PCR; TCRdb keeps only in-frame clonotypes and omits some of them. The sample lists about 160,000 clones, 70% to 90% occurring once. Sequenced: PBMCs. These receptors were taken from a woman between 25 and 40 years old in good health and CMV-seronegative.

The CDR3 protein is CSVEVRFVGGNTEAFF. The CDR3, as DNA: TGCAGCGTTGAAGTTAGGTTTGTCGGCGGAAACACTGAAGCTTTCTTT. The chain employs TRBV29-1 and TRBJ1-1, with unresolved D. With 1 base removed from V and 2 bases from J, the gap between germline ends came to 17 bases. CDR1 is SQVTM, CDR2 ANQGSEA, per germline. The CDR3 runs 16 residues.

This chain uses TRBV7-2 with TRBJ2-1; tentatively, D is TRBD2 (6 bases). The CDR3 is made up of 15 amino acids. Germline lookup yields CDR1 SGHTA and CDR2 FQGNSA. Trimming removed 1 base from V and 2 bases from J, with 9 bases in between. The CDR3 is CASSLVGLAYNEQFF. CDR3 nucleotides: TGTGCCAGCAGCTTAGTGGGACTTGCCTACAATGAGCAGTTCTTC.

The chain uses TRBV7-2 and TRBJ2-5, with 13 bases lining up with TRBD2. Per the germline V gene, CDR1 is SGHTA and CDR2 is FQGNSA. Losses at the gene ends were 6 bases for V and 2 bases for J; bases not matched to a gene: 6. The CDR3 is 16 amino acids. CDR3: CASSLRTSGRQETQYF. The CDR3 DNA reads TGTGCCAGCAGTTTGAGGACTAGCGGGAGACAAGAGACCCAGTACTTC.

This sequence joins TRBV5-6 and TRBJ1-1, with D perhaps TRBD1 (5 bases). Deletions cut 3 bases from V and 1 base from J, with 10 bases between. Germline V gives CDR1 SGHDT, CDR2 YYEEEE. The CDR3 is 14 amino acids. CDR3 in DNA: TGTGCCAGCAGCTGGGGGACGGGGAACACTGAAGCTTTCTTT. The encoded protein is CASSWGTGNTEAFF. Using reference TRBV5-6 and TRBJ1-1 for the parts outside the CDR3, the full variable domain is DAGVTQSPTHLIKTRGQQVTLRCSPKSGHDTVSWYQQALGQGPQFIFQYYEEEERQRGNFPDRFSGHQFPNYSSELNVNALLLGDSALYLCASSWGTGNTEAFFGQGTRLTVV.

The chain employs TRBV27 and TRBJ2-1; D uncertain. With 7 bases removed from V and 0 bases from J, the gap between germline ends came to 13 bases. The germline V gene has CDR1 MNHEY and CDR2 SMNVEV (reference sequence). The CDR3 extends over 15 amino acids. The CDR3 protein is CASKVAPSSYNEQFF. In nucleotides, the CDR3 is TGTGCCAGCAAGGTGGCGCCGAGCTCCTACAATGAGCAGTTCTTC.

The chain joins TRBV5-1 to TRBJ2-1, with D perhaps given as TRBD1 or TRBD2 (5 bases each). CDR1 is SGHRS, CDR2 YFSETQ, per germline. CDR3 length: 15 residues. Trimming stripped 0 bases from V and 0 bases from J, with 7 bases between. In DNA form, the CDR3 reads TGCGCCAGCAGCTTGGGGGGGAGCTCCTACAATGAGCAGTTCTTC. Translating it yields CASSLGGSSYNEQFF. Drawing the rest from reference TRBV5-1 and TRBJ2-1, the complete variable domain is KAGVTQTPRYLIKTRGQQVTLSCSPISGHRSVSWYQQTPGQGLQFLFEYFSETQRNKGNFPGRFSGRQFSNSRSEMNVSTLELGDSALYLCASSLGGSSYNEQFFGPGTRLTVL.

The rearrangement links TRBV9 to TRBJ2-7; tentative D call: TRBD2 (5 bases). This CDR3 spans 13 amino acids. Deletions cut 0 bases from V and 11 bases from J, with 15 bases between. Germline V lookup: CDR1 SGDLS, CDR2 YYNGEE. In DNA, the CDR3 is TGTGCCAGCAGCGTAGTAGACCGGTGGACTGAGTACTTC. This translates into CASSVVDRWTEYF.

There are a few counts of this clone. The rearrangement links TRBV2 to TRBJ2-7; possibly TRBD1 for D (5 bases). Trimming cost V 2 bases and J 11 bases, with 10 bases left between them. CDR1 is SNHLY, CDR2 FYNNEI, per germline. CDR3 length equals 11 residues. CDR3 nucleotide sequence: TGTGCCAGCAGTGAATTGCTAGGGGAGTACTTC. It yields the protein CASSELLGEYF.

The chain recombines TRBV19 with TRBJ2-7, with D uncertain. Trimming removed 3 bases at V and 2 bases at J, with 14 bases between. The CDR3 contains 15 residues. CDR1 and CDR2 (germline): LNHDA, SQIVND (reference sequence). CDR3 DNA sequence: TGTGCCAGTAGTATTGCCGCGACCGCTACCTACGAGCAGTACTTC. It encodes CASSIAATATYEQYF.

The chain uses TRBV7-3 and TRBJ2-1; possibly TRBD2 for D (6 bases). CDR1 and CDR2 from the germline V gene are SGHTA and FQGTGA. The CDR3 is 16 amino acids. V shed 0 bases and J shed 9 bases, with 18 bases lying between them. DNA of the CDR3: TGTGCCAGCAGCTTAACGGGGAGGTCATTGGGGTTTGAGCAGTTCTTC. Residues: CASSLTGRSLGFEQFF.

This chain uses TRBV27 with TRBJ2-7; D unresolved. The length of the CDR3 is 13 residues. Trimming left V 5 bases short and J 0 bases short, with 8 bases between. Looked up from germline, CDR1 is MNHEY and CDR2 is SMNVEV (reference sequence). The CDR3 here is CASSLGPSYEQYF. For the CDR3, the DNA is TGTGCCAGCAGTCTAGGACCCTCCTACGAGCAGTACTTC.

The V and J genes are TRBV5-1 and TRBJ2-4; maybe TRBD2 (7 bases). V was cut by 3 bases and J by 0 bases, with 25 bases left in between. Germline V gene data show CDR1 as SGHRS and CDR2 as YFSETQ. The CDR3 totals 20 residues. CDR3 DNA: TGCGCCAGCAGCTCACCAGGGGAGGGGACCCCTACCCTAGCCAAAAACATTCAGTACTTC. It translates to CASSSPGEGTPTLAKNIQYF.

The CDR3 nucleotides are TGTGCCAGCAGTGATTCGGCAGGGCGCCATGGCTACACCTTC. This translates into CASSDSAGRHGYTF. The chain carries TRBV25-1 and TRBJ1-2, with D tentatively TRBD1 (5 bases). Trimming took off 3 bases at V and 6 bases at J, with 14 bases between the two ends. The CDR3 runs to 14 residues. Germline V CDR1 and CDR2: MGHDK, SYGVNS.

DNA of the CDR3: TGTGCCAGCAGTCCCCGGGCTTCAGGAGTGAATGAAAAACTGTTTTTT. This translates into CASSPRASGVNEKLFF. The chain uses TRBV9 and TRBJ1-4; D gene uncertain. Germline CDR1 is SGDLS and CDR2 is YYNGEE. This CDR3 has 16 amino acids. With 5 bases removed from V and 5 bases from J, the gap between germline ends came to 19 bases.

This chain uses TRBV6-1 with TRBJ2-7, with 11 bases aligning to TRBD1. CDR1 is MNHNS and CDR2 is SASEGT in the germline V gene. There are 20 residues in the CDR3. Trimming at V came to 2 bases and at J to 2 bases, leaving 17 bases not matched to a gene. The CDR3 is CASSELTGTGGGAPTYEQYF. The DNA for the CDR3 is TGTGCCAGCAGTGAACTAACCGGGACAGGGGGTGGTGCCCCCACCTACGAGCAGTACTTC.